The 27 T cell receptor beta chains given below trace back to one sample, sequenced in a study of blood T cell repertoires in COVID-19. Method: immunoSEQ multiplex PCR; TCRdb's copy keeps in-frame clones and lacks some. The sample includes some 65,000 clones, roughly 87% of them seen just once. The sample comprised peripheral blood. The origin of the receptors is a man aged 45-60 years with COVID-19, enrolled during active disease.

This clone has only one observation. J is TRBJ2-3 and V is TRBV9; D is possibly TRBD2 (6 bases). This CDR3 is 15 amino acids long. V dropped 2 bases and J dropped 0 bases, with 10 bases sitting between them. Germline V gene sequence: CDR1 SGDLS, CDR2 YYNGEE. CDR3 sequence: CASSVSGTSTDTQYF. CDR3 DNA sequence: TGTGCCAGCAGCGTTAGCGGAACTAGCACAGATACGCAGTATTTT.

The chain carries TRBV29-1 and TRBJ2-7; 10 nucleotides align to TRBD2. After removal of 7 bases from V and 2 bases from J, the junction contained 8 bases not matched to a gene. Germline V gene data show CDR1 as SQVTM and CDR2 as ANQGSEA. The CDR3 loop spans 14 amino acids. The CDR3, as DNA: TGCAGCGCGCGCACCGGGACTAGCGCCTACGAGCAGTACTTC. This translates into CSARTGTSAYEQYF.

The chain joins TRBV18 to TRBJ2-1; D may be TRBD1 (6 bases). V lost 6 bases and J 4 bases, leaving 13 bases between the germline ends. This CDR3 has 14 amino acids. Germline V lookup: CDR1 KGHSH, CDR2 LQKENI. CDR3 loop: CASSRRTDYNEQFF. The CDR3 DNA is TGTGCCAGCTCCCGCCGGACAGATTACAATGAGCAGTTCTTC.

V gene TRBV6-2 or TRBV6-3 combines with J gene TRBJ1-1; 8 bases map to TRBD1. CDR3 length: 16 residues. Germline CDR1 is MNHEY and CDR2 is SVGEGT. J gave up 5 bases and V 6 bases, and 14 bases lay outside the gene matches. CDR3 nucleotide sequence: TGTGCCAGCAGCACAAAGCCGGGCAGGGGGCTTACTGAAGCTTTCTTT. Protein: CASSTKPGRGLTEAFF.

In its sample, this clone was seen once. This chain links TRBV11-2 with TRBJ2-1, with TRBD1 as a possible D gene (6 bases). The CDR3 sequence is 17 residues long. Trimming took off 2 bases at V and 4 bases at J, with 18 bases between the two ends. Germline lookup yields CDR1 SGHAT and CDR2 FQNNGV. The CDR3 spells CASSLRALGGGYNEQFF. The DNA for the CDR3 is TGTGCCAGCAGCTTAAGAGCCTTAGGGGGTGGATACAATGAGCAGTTCTTC. The full variable domain, in which reference TRBV11-2 and TRBJ2-1 provide the parts outside the CDR3, is EAGVAQSPRYKIIEKRQSVAFWCNPISGHATLYWYQQILGQGPKLLIQFQNNGVVDDSQLPKDRFSAERLKGVDSTLKIQPAKLEDSAVYLCASSLRALGGGYNEQFFGPGTRLTVL.

V is TRBV2 and J is TRBJ1-1; D perhaps matches TRBD1 (6 bases). The CDR3 loop spans 13 amino acids. V gave up 4 bases and J gave up 8 bases, with 14 bases separating them. The germline V gene has CDR1 SNHLY and CDR2 FYNNEI. The CDR3 sequence: CASSGQAGTEAFF. CDR3 nucleotides: TGTGCCAGCAGTGGTCAGGCCGGGACAGAAGCTTTCTTT.

This chain links TRBV4-1 with TRBJ2-3; no clear D. CDR3 length: 14 amino acids. CDR1 MGHRA and CDR2 YSYEKL come from the germline V gene. Trimming pared 1 base from V and 6 bases from J, leaving 11 bases between. The CDR3 region is CASSQALLADTQYF. CDR3 DNA: TGCGCCAGCAGCCAAGCTCTCCTGGCTGATACGCAGTATTTT.

This rearrangement joins TRBV10-3 to TRBJ2-1; TRBD2 agrees at 9 bases. This CDR3 is built from 13 residues. V lost 6 bases and J lost 9; bases outside the gene matches: 6. The germline CDR1 and CDR2 sequences are ENHRY and SYGVKD. The CDR3 DNA is TGTGCCATCAGGAGTAGCGGGGGAGGTGAGCAGTTCTTC. Translating it yields CAIRSSGGGEQFF.

The gene calls are TRBV11-3 and TRBJ2-1; 10 bases align to TRBD1. Germline-derived CDR1 and CDR2 are SGHNT and YENEEA. The length of the CDR3 is 16 residues. Trimming cost V 5 bases and J 5 bases; bases outside gene matches: 9. The CDR3 coding sequence is TGTGCCAGCAGCCACATATCCGGGACAGGGGACAATGAGCAGTTCTTC. Translated: CASSHISGTGDNEQFF.

The chain has TRBV7-2 and TRBJ1-5; TRBD1 aligns across 10 bases. The CDR3 has 19 amino acids. J lost 6 bases, V lost 1 base, and 15 bases had no gene match. The germline CDR1 and CDR2 sequences are SGHTA and FQGNSA. The CDR3 nucleotides are TGTGCCAGCAGCTTAGAGATGGGACAGGGGAGAAGGGGTATTCAGCCCCAGCATTTT. Residues: CASSLEMGQGRRGIQPQHF. Supplemented by reference TRBV7-2 and TRBJ1-5, the full variable domain reads GAGVSQSPSNKVTEKGKDVELRCDPISGHTALYWYRQSLGQGLEFLIYFQGNSAPDKSGLPSDRFSAERTGGSVSTLTIQRTQQEDSAVYLCASSLEMGQGRRGIQPQHFGDGTRLSIL.

The J gene is TRBJ2-3, the V gene TRBV7-9; 8 positions agree with TRBD2. This CDR3 has 17 amino acids. Germline V gene lookup returns CDR1 SEHNR and CDR2 FQNEAQ (reference sequence). The junction had 8 bases not matched to a gene; V was cut back by 1 base and J by 2 bases. The CDR3: CASSLVYSGINTDTQYF. In DNA form, the CDR3 reads TGTGCCAGCAGCTTAGTCTATAGCGGGATAAACACAGATACGCAGTATTTT.

This chain connects TRBV6-6 to TRBJ2-7, with D perhaps matching TRBD1 (5 bases). V was cut by 7 bases and J by 0 bases, with 13 bases left in between. CDR3 length equals 14 residues. The germline V gene encodes CDR1 MNHNY and CDR2 SVGAGI (reference sequence). Written as DNA, the CDR3 is TGTGCCAGCACCGACAGCGAAAGCTCCTACGAGCAGTACTTC. This sequence encodes CASTDSESSYEQYF.

The genes are TRBV2 and TRBJ2-7; tentatively, D is TRBD2 (6 bases). CDR1 is SNHLY and CDR2 is FYNNEI in the germline V gene. CDR3 length equals 13 residues. The V and J ends lost 8 bases and 1 base respectively, with 12 bases between them. CDR3 amino acids: CASGSAGSYEQYF. The CDR3, as DNA: TGTGCCAGCGGCTCGGCGGGGTCCTACGAGCAGTACTTC.

The chain is built from TRBV4-3 and TRBJ2-1, with 7 bases aligning to TRBD2. V lost 0 bases to trimming and J lost 2 bases; unmatched junction nucleotides: 1. Per the germline V gene, CDR1 is LGHNA and CDR2 is YSLEER. The CDR3 is made up of 15 amino acids. The CDR3: CASSQESGTYNEQFF. CDR3 nucleotides: TGCGCCAGCAGCCAAGAAAGCGGGACCTACAATGAGCAGTTCTTC.

The J gene is TRBJ2-3, the V gene TRBV28; D perhaps matches TRBD2 (6 bases). The CDR3 has 16 amino acids. Germline lookup yields CDR1 MDHEN and CDR2 SYDVKM. V was cut by 6 bases and J by 3 bases, with 19 bases left in between. CDR3 sequence (DNA): TGTGCCAGCAGAACCGGGCCAAGAGGAGGGACAGATACGCAGTATTTT. The encoded protein is CASRTGPRGGTDTQYF.

The V gene is TRBV4-1, the J gene TRBJ1-4; 7 bases map to TRBD1. Germline V lookup: CDR1 MGHRA, CDR2 YSYEKL. CDR3 size: 16 residues. V trimming: 6 bases; J trimming: 0 bases; junction bases outside the gene matches: 7. In DNA form, the CDR3 reads TGCGCCAGCAGGGGGCCGGGACAGACAACTAATGAAAAACTGTTTTTT. This encodes CASRGPGQTTNEKLFF.

The chain carries TRBV28 and TRBJ1-5, with 7 bases identical to TRBD1. The CDR3 has 16 amino acids. The V gene's germline CDR1 is MDHEN and CDR2 SYDVKM. V lost 3 bases to trimming and J lost 3 bases; unmatched junction nucleotides: 8. The chain's CDR3 is CASSFTGGTVNQPQHF. The CDR3 DNA reads as TGTGCCAGCAGTTTTACGGGAGGGACAGTCAATCAGCCCCAGCATTTT.

The J gene is TRBJ2-2, the V gene TRBV7-8; D possibly corresponds to TRBD2 (6 bases). This CDR3 contains 14 residues. V shed 4 bases and J shed 6 bases, with 12 bases lying between them. CDR1 SGHVS and CDR2 FQNEAQ come from the germline V gene. This CDR3 reads CASSSTREAGELFF. The CDR3 coding sequence is TGTGCCAGCAGCTCTACAAGGGAGGCCGGGGAGCTGTTTTTT.

This chain uses TRBV6-4 with TRBJ2-2, with 7 nucleotides matching TRBD2. Per germline, CDR1 MRHNA and CDR2 SNTAGT. V lost 4 bases, J lost 4 bases, and 0 bases stayed unmatched. The CDR3 has 13 amino acids. The CDR3 DNA is TGTGCCAGCAGTGGGACTAGCACCGGGGAGCTGTTTTTT. It encodes CASSGTSTGELFF.

The chain employs TRBV11-2 and TRBJ2-1; possibly TRBD1 for D (7 bases). Germline V gene lookup returns CDR1 SGHAT and CDR2 FQNNGV. The CDR3 runs to 15 residues. V was shortened by 0 bases and J by 8 bases, with 14 bases between the two germline ends. CDR3 amino acids: CASSLDPGGIDEQFF. The CDR3 DNA reads as TGTGCCAGCAGCTTAGATCCAGGGGGGATTGATGAGCAGTTCTTC.

The gene calls are TRBV4-2 and TRBJ1-1; TRBD1 might be the D (5 bases). There are 14 residues in the CDR3. Between the trimmed V and J ends, which lost 0 bases and 4 bases, there was a span of 9 bases. CDR1 is LGHNA and CDR2 is YNFKEQ in the germline V gene. CDR3 sequence: CASSQDVRGTEAFF. CDR3 in DNA: TGTGCCAGCAGCCAAGATGTTAGGGGCACTGAAGCTTTCTTT.

The chain carries TRBV19 and TRBJ1-6; 11 bases are shared with TRBD1. With V trimmed by 6 bases and J by 5 bases, 3 bases remained unmatched. Germline lookup yields CDR1 LNHDA and CDR2 SQIVND (reference sequence). The CDR3 spans 15 residues. The CDR3 loop reads CASSQGQGDNSPLHF. The CDR3 region has the DNA TGTGCCAGTAGCCAGGGACAGGGGGATAATTCACCCCTCCACTTT. Complete variable domain (other parts from reference TRBV19 and TRBJ1-6): DGGITQSPKYLFRKEGQNVTLSCEQNLNHDAMYWYRQDPGQGLRLIYYSQIVNDFQKGDIAEGYSVSREKKESFPLTVTSAQKNPTAFYLCASSQGQGDNSPLHFGNGTRLTVT.

J is TRBJ1-2 and V is TRBV11-2, with 8 bases lining up with TRBD1. Germline CDR1 reads SGHAT; CDR2 reads FQNNGV. V lost 5 bases and J lost 9; bases outside the gene matches: 11. The CDR3 is 14 residues long. The CDR3 DNA reads as TGTGCCAGCAGCCCTAGCGGACAGGGAACGCGCTACACCTTC. Encoded protein: CASSPSGQGTRYTF.

V is TRBV7-8 and J is TRBJ2-3, with TRBD2 matching over 13 bases. The CDR3 runs to 17 residues. Per germline, CDR1 SGHVS and CDR2 FQNEAQ. V was pared by 1 base and J by 3 bases, with 4 bases of the junction left unmatched. The CDR3 here is CASSLDGTSGTTDTQYF. CDR3 DNA: TGTGCCAGCAGCTTAGACGGGACTAGCGGGACAACAGATACGCAGTATTTT.

The chain links TRBV2 to TRBJ2-2, with D possibly being TRBD2 (6 bases). Germline CDR1 SNHLY, CDR2 FYNNEI. The CDR3 sequence is 16 residues long. V was trimmed by 4 bases and J by 1 base, leaving 13 bases between them. The CDR3 DNA sequence: TGTGCCAGCAGTGGATTCCCGACTAGGAACACCGGGGAGCTGTTTTTT. Translated: CASSGFPTRNTGELFF.

The CDR3 is CASSPRVYEQYF. CDR3 nucleotides: TGTGCCAGCAGCCCCCGCGTTTACGAGCAGTACTTC. V is TRBV7-2 and J is TRBJ2-7, with no clear D. This CDR3 is built from 12 residues. Between the trimmed V and J ends, which lost 5 bases and 4 bases, there was a span of 9 bases. CDR1 SGHTA and CDR2 FQGNSA come from the germline V gene.

The V and J genes are TRBV29-1 and TRBJ2-3, with TRBD2 as a possible D gene (7 bases). CDR3 size: 15 residues. Germline V gives CDR1 SQVTM, CDR2 ANQGSEA. V shed 6 bases and J shed 2 bases, with 18 bases lying between them. CDR3 sequence reads: CSVGGLAEHTDTQYF. DNA of the CDR3: TGCAGCGTGGGGGGGCTAGCGGAGCACACAGATACGCAGTATTTT.